This TCR beta chain was sequenced for a study of immune heterogeneity within non-small cell lung tumors. Germline V lookup: CDR1 PRHDT, CDR2 FYEKMQ (reference sequence). The CDR3 has 13 amino acids. Trimming took 0 bases from V and 10 from J, leaving 12 bases between them. Using 32 V and 13 J primers, multiplex PCR amplified TCR beta CDR3. TCRdb itself ran the multiplex PCR reads through MiXCR, one entry per CDR3 protein. The sample shows 2,000 or so distinct CDR3 sequences, approximately 29% of them seen only once. Per sample, 600 ng of bulk tumor genomic DNA was the template used. Several spatially distant biopsies were obtained per primary tumor intraoperatively. Patients with untreated, newly diagnosed non-small cell lung cancer underwent curative surgery.

This receptor was identified in a man between 60 and 75 years old with non-small cell lung cancer. This chain joins TRBV13 and TRBJ1-1; no definite D call. Specimen: lung tumor tissue. The CDR3 DNA is TGTGCCAGCAGCTTAGGCCATGGAGAGGGAGCTTTCTTT. It is translated as CASSLGHGEGAFF.